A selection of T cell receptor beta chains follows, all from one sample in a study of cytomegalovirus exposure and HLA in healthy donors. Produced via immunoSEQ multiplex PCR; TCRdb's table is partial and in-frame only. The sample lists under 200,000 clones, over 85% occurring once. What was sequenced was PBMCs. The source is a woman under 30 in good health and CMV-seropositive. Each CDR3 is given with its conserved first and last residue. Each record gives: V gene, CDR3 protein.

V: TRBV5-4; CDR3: CASSPDSFSGNTIYF
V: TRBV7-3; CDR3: CASSLRQGSYNEQFF
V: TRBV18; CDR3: CASSPPTGDKGEQYF
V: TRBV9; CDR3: CASSVFTGRLSKNIQYF
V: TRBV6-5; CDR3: CASSYLATGAEQFF
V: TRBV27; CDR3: CASSLYSQGAADTQYF
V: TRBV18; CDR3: CASSRDRDLYGYTF
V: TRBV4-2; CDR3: CASSQVSGKSSDTQYF
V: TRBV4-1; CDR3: CASSQGTGSSNQPQHF
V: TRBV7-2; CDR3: CASSLALASGYEQYF
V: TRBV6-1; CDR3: CASIQGLAVSYEQYF
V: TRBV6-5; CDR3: CASAGNYGYTF
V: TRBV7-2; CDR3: CASSLARQTAYEQYF
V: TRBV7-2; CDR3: CASSVGTGNQPQHF
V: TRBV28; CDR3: CASTQRQGAYEQYF
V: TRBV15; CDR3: CATSQDRNYGYTF
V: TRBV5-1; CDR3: CASSLDMGQTNTGELFF
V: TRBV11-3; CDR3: CASSSTGRETQYF
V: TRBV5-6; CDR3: CASSLLAEQYF
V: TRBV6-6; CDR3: CASSYSGLDEQYF
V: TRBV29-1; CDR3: CSVERQGGSPDTQYF
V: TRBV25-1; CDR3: CASSPGQGAYEQYF
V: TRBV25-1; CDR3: CASSPPAAGALREQFF
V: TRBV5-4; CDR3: CASSFDLGEGTTEAFF
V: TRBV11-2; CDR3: CASSLEWRPQETQYF
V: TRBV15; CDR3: CATSNAPSTQYF
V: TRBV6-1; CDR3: CASSEGGTGADTQYF
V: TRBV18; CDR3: CASSPEFGPQHF
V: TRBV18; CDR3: CASSPRSTGAGGYTF